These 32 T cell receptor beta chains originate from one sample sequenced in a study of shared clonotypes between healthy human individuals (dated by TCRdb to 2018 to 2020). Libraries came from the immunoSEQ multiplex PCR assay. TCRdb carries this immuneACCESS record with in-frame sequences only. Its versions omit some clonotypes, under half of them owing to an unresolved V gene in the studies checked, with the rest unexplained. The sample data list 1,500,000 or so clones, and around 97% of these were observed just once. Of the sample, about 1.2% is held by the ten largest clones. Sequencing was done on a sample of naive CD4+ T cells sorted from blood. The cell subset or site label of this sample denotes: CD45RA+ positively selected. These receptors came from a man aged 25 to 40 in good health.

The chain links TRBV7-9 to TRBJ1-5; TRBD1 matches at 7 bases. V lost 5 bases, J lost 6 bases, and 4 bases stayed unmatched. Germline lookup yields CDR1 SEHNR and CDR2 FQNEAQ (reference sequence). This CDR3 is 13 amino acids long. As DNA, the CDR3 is TGTGCCAGCAGCCTACAGGGGCTTCAGCCCCAGCATTTT. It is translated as CASSLQGLQPQHF.

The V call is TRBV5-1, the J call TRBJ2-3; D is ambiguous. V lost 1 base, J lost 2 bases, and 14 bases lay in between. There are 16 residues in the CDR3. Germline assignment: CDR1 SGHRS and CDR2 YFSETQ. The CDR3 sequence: CASSLPQGMATDTQYF. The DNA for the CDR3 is TGCGCCAGCAGCTTGCCTCAAGGGATGGCCACAGATACGCAGTATTTT.

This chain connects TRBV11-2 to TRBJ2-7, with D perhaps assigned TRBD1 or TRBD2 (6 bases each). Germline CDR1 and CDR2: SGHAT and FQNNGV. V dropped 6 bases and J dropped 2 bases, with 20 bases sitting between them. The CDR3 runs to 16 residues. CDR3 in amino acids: CASSRRGGSSAYEQYF. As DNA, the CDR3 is TGTGCCAGCAGTCGACGAGGGGGGAGTTCAGCCTACGAGCAGTACTTC. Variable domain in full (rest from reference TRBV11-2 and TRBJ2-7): EAGVAQSPRYKIIEKRQSVAFWCNPISGHATLYWYQQILGQGPKLLIQFQNNGVVDDSQLPKDRFSAERLKGVDSTLKIQPAKLEDSAVYLCASSRRGGSSAYEQYFGPGTRLTVT.

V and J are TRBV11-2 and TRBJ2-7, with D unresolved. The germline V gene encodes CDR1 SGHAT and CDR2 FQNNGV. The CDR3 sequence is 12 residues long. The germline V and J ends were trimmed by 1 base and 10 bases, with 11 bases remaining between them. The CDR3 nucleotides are TGTGCCAGCAGCTTAGGACCCCGCAAACAGTACTTC. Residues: CASSLGPRKQYF.

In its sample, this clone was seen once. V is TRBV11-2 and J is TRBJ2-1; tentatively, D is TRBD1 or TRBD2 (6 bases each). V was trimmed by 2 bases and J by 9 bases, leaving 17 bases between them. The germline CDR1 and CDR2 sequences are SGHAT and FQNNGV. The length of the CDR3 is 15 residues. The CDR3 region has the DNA TGTGCCAGCAGCTTAAAGGTAGGGGGAGGCGGTGAGCAGTTCTTC. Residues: CASSLKVGGGGEQFF.

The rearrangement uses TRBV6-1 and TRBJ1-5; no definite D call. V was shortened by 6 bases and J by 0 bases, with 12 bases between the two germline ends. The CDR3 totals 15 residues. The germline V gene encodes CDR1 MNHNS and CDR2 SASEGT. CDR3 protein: CASRIDPYSNQPQHF. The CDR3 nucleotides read TGTGCCAGCAGGATCGACCCCTATAGCAATCAGCCCCAGCATTTT.

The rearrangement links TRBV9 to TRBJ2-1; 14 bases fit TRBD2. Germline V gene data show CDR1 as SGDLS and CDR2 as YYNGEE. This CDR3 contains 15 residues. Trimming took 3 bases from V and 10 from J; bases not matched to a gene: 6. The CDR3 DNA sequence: TGTGCCAGCAGCGGGCCGGGACTAGCGGGAGAAGAGCAGTTCTTC. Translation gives CASSGPGLAGEEQFF.

CDR3 sequence: CASSRVLVGSNQPQHF. The DNA for the CDR3 is TGTGCCAGCTCACGGGTACTAGTGGGAAGCAATCAGCCCCAGCATTTT. The chain uses TRBV18 and TRBJ1-5; D unclear. This CDR3 is built from 16 residues. Trimming pared 4 bases from V and 1 base from J, leaving 14 bases between. CDR1 KGHSH and CDR2 LQKENI come from the germline V gene.

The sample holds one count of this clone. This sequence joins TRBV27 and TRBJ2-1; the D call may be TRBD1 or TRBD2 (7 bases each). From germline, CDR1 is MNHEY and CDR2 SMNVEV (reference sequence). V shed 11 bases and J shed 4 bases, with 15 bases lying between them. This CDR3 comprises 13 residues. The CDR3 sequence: CASTGEGYNEQFF. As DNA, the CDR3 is TGTGCCTCAACAGGGGAGGGGTACAATGAGCAGTTCTTC.

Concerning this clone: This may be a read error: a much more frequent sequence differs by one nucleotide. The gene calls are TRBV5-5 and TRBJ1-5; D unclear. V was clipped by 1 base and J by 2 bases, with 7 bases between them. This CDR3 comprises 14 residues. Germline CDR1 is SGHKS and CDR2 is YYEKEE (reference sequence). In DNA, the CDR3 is TGTGCCAGCAGCTTGCAGGCGGGCAATCAGCCCCAGCATTTT. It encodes CASSLQAGNQPQHF.

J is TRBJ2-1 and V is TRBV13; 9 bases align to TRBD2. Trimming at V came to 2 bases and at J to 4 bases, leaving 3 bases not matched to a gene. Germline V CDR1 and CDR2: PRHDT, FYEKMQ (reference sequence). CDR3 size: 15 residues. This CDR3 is CASSLLAGLYNEQFF. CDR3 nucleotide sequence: TGTGCCAGCAGCTTACTAGCGGGACTTTACAATGAGCAGTTCTTC.

The DNA of the CDR3 is TGTGCCAGCAGTTTATTGGGAATGGGGAGCAATCAGCCCCAGCATTTT. Amino acids: CASSLLGMGSNQPQHF. The gene calls are TRBV28 and TRBJ1-5; D unclear. This CDR3 spans 16 amino acids. The V end was cut by 1 base, the J end by 1 base, with 11 bases between. The germline V gene encodes CDR1 MDHEN and CDR2 SYDVKM.

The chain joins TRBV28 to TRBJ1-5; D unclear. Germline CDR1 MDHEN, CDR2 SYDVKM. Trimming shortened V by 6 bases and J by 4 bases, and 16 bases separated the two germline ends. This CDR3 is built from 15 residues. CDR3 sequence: CASSRTGFQNQPQHF. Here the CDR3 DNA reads TGTGCCAGCAGCCGCACGGGATTCCAAAATCAGCCCCAGCATTTT.

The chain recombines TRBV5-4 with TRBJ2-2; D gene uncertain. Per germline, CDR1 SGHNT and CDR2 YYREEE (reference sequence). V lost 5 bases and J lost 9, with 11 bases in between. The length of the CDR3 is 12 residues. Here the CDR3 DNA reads TGTGCCAGCAGAGGACCAGCCAGGGAGCTGTTTTTT. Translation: CASRGPARELFF.

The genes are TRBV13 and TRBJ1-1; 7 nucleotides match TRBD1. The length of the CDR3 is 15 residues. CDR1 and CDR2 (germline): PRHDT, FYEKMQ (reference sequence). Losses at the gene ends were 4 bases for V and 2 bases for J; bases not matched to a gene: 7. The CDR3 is CASSSDRLINTEAFF. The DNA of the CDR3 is TGTGCCAGCAGCTCGGACAGGTTAATAAACACTGAAGCTTTCTTT.

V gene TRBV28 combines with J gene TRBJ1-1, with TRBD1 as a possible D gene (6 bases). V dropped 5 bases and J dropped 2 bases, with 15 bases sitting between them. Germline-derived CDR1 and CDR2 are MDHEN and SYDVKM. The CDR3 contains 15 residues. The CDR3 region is CASSLQGALNTEAFF. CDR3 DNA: TGTGCCAGCAGTCTACAGGGAGCCCTAAACACTGAAGCTTTCTTT. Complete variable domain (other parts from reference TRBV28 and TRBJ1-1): DVKVTQSSRYLVKRTGEKVFLECVQDMDHENMFWYRQDPGLGLRLIYFSYDVKMKEKGDIPEGYSVSREKKERFSLILESASTNQTSMYLCASSLQGALNTEAFFGQGTRLTVV.

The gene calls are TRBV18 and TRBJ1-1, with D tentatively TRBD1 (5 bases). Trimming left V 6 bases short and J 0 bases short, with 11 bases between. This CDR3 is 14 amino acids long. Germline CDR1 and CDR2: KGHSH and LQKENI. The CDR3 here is CASSTRQLNTEAFF. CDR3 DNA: TGTGCCAGCTCTACCAGACAGCTGAACACTGAAGCTTTCTTT.

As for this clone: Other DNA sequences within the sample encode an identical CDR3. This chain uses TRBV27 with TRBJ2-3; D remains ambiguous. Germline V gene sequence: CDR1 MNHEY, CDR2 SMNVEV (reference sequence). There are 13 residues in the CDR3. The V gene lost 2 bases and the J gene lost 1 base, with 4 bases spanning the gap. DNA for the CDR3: TGTGCCAGCAGTTTAGGGGGCACAGATACGCAGTATTTT. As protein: CASSLGGTDTQYF.

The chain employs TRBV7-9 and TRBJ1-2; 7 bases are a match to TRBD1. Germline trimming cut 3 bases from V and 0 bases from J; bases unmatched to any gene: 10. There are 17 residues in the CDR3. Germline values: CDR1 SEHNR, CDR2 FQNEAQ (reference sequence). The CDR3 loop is CASSFPGTAATNYGYTF. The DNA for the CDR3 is TGTGCCAGCAGCTTTCCCGGGACAGCTGCAACTAACTATGGCTACACCTTC.

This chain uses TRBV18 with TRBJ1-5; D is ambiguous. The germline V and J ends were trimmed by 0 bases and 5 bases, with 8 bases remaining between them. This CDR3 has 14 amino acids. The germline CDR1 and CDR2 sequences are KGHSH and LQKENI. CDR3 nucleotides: TGTGCCAGCTCACCACCGGGGATCGATCAGCCCCAGCATTTT. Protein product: CASSPPGIDQPQHF.

CDR3 DNA sequence: TGCGCCAGCAGCTTGGGGGGGACTAGATACGAGCAGTACTTC. This codes for CASSLGGTRYEQYF. The chain joins TRBV5-1 to TRBJ2-7; 8 positions agree with TRBD2. In germline, CDR1 is SGHRS, CDR2 YFSETQ. The V segment lost 0 bases and the J segment 4 bases; nucleotides outside the gene matches: 3. This CDR3 is built from 14 residues. Combining the CDR3 with reference TRBV5-1 and TRBJ2-7 gives the whole variable domain KAGVTQTPRYLIKTRGQQVTLSCSPISGHRSVSWYQQTPGQGLQFLFEYFSETQRNKGNFPGRFSGRQFSNSRSEMNVSTLELGDSALYLCASSLGGTRYEQYFGPGTRLTVT.

The CDR3 sequence is CASYRALNTEAFF. The CDR3 coding sequence is TGTGCCTCCTACAGGGCGTTGAACACTGAAGCTTTCTTT. The J gene is TRBJ1-1, the V gene TRBV10-3; a possible D gene is TRBD1 (6 bases). The V end lost 11 bases, the J end lost 0 bases, and 13 bases lay between the germline ends. Germline CDR1 reads ENHRY; CDR2 reads SYGVKD. The CDR3 consists of 13 residues.

The CDR3 is CASSLLGTGVSYEQYF. The CDR3 DNA is TGCGCCAGCAGCTTGCTCGGGACAGGGGTTTCCTACGAGCAGTACTTC. The rearrangement uses TRBV5-1 and TRBJ2-7; TRBD1 agrees at 10 bases. The CDR3 length is 16 residues. With 1 base clipped from V and 1 base from J, the junction kept 5 bases outside the gene matches. Per germline, CDR1 SGHRS and CDR2 YFSETQ.

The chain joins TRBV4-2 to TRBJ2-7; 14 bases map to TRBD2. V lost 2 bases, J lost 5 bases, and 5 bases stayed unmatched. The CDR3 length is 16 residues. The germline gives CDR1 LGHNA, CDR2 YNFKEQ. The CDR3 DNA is TGTGCCAGCAGCCAACAGGGACTAGCGGGAGCAAACGAGCAGTACTTC. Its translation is CASSQQGLAGANEQYF.

In DNA, the CDR3 is TGTGCCAGCAGCGCTCTACAAGGATCCTACAATGAGCAGTTCTTC. This encodes CASSALQGSYNEQFF. This chain uses TRBV11-2 with TRBJ2-1; D not certain. Germline CDR1 and CDR2: SGHAT and FQNNGV. This CDR3 is 15 amino acids long. Trimming shortened V by 5 bases and J by 1 base, and 12 bases separated the two germline ends.

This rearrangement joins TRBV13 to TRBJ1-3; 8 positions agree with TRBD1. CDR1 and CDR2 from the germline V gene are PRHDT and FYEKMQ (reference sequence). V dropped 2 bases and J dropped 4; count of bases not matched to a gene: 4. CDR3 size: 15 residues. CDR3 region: CASSLTRTGGNTIYF. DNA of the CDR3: TGTGCCAGCAGCTTAACCAGGACAGGGGGAAACACCATATATTTT.

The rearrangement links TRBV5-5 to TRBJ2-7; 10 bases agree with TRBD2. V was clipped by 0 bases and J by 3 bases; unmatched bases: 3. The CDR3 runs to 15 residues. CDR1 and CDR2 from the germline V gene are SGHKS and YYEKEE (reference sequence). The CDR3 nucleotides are TGTGCCAGCAGCTTGGTGGCTAGCGGGAGCTACGAGCAGTACTTC. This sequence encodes CASSLVASGSYEQYF.

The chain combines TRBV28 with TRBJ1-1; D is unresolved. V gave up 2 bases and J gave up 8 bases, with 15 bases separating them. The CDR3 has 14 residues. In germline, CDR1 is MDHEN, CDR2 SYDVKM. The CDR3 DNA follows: TGTGCCAGCAGTTTAAATCTCAGGCTCGCCGAAGCTTTCTTT. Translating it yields CASSLNLRLAEAFF.

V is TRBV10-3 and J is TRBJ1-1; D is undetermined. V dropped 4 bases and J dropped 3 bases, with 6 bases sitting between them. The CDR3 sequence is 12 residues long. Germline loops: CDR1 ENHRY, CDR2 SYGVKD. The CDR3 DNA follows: TGTGCCATCAGTGCAGGATACACTGAAGCTTTCTTT. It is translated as CAISAGYTEAFF.

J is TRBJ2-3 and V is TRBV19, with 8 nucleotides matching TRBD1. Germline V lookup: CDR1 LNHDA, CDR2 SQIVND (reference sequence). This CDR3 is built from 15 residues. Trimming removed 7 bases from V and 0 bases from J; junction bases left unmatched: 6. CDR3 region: CASTTTGESTDTQYF. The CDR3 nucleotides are TGTGCCAGTACTACGACAGGGGAGAGCACAGATACGCAGTATTTT. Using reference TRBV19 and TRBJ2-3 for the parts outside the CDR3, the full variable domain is DGGITQSPKYLFRKEGQNVTLSCEQNLNHDAMYWYRQDPGQGLRLIYYSQIVNDFQKGDIAEGYSVSREKKESFPLTVTSAQKNPTAFYLCASTTTGESTDTQYFGPGTRLTVL.

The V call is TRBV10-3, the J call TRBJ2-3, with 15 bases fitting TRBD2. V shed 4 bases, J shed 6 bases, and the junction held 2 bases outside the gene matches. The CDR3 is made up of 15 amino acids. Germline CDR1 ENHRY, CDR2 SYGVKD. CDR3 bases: TGTGCCATCAGTGTTGGACTAGCGGGGGGGGATACGCAGTATTTT. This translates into CAISVGLAGGDTQYF.

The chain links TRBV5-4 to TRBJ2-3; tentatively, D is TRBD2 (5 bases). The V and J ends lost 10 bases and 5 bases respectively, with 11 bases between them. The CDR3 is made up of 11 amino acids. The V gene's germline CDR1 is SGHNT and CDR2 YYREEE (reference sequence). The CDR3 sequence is CAGVAGDTQYF. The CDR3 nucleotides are TGTGCCGGGGTGGCGGGAGATACGCAGTATTTT.